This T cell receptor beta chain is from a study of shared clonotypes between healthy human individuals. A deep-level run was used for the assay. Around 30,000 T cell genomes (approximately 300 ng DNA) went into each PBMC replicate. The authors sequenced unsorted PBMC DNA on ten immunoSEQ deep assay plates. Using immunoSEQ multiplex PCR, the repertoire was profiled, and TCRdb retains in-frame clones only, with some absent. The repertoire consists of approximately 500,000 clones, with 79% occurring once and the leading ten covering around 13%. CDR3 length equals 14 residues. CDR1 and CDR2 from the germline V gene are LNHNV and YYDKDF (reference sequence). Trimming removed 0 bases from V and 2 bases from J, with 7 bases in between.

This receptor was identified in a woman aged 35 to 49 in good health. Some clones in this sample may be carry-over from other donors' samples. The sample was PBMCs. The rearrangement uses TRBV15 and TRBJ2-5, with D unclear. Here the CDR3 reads CATSRDLPQETQYF. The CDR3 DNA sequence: TGTGCCACCAGCAGAGATCTCCCTCAAGAGACCCAGTACTTC.